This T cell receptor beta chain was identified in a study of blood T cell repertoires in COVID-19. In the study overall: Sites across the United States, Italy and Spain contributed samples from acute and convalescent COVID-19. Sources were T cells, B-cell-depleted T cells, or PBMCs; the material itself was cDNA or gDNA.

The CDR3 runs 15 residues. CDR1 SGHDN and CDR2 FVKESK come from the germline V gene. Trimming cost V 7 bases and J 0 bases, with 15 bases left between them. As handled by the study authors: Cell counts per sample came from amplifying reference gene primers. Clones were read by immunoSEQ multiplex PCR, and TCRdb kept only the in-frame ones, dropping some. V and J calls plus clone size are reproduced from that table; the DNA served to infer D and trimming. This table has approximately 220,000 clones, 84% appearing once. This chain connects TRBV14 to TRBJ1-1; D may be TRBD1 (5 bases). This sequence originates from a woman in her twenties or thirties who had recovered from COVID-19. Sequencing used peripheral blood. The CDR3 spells CASTIGGDMNTEAFF. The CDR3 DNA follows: TGTGCCAGCACTATCGGGGGAGATATGAACACTGAAGCTTTCTTT.